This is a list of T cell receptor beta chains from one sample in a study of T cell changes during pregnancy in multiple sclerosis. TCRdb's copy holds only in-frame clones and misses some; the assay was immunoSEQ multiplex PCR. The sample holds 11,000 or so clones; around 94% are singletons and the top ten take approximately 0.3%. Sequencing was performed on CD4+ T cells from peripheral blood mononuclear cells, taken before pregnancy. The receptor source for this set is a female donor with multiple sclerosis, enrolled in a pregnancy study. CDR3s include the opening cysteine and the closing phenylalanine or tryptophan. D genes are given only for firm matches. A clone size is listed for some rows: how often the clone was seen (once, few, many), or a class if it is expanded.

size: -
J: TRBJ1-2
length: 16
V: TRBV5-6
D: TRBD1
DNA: TGTGCCAGCAGCCAAGACAGGGTGCTAGCTAACTATGGCTACACCTTC
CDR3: CASSQDRVLANYGYTF

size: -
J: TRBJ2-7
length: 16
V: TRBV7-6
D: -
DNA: TGTGCCAGCAGCTTAGTTGCAGGGGAAAGCTCCTACGAGCAGTACTTC
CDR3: CASSLVAGESSYEQYF

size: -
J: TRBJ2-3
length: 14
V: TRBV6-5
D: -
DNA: TGTGCCAGCAGTCCCAGGACAGCTTCAGATACGCAGTATTTT
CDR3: CASSPRTASDTQYF

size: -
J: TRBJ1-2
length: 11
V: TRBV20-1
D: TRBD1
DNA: TGCAGTGCCAAGGGGGCTGATGGCTACACCTTC
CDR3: CSAKGADGYTF

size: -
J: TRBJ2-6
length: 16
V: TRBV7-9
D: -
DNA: TGTGCCTTAGTCCGGGGGAATCACTCTGGGGCCAACGTCCTGACTTTC
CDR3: CALVRGNHSGANVLTF

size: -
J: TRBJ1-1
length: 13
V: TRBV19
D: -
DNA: TGTGCCAGTTCTACAGGGATGAACACTGAAGCTTTCTTT
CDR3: CASSTGMNTEAFF

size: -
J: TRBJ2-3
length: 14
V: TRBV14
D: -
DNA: TGTGCCAGCAGTCGACAGGAAAGAGGGGATACGCAGTATTTT
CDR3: CASSRQERGDTQYF

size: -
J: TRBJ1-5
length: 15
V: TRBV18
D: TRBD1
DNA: TGTGCCAGCTCACCCGGGACAGGGAGCAATCAGCCCCAGCATTTT
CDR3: CASSPGTGSNQPQHF

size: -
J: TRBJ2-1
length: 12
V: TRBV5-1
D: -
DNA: TGCGCCAGCTCCATCTACAGTTATGAGCAGTTCTTC
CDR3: CASSIYSYEQFF

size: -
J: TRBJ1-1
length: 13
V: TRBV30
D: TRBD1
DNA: TGTGCCTGCGACAGGGGGATGAACACTGAAGCTTTCTTT
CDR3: CACDRGMNTEAFF

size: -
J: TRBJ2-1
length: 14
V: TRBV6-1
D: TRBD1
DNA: TGTGCCAGCAGTGAGGGGACAGGGGCCAATGAGCAGTTCTTC
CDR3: CASSEGTGANEQFF

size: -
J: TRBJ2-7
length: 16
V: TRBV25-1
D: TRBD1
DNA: TGTGCCAGCAGTGAAATATCCGGGACAGGGTCTGCCGAGCAGTACTTC
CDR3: CASSEISGTGSAEQYF

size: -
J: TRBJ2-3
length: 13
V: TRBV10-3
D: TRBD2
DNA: TGTGCCATCAGTGGGCTAGCGGGGGATACGCAGTATTTT
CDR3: CAISGLAGDTQYF

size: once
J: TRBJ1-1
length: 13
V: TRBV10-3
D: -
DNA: TGTGCCATCAGTGGCGACAGGAACACTGAAGCTTTCTTT
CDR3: CAISGDRNTEAFF

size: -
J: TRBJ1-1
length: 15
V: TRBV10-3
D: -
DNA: TGTGCCATCAGTGAGTCGGCGGCGGCGAACACTGAAGCTTTCTTT
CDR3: CAISESAAANTEAFF

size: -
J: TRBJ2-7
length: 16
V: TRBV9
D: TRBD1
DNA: TGTGCCAGCAGCGGACCCGGACAGGGATTTTCCTACGAGCAGTACTTC
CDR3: CASSGPGQGFSYEQYF

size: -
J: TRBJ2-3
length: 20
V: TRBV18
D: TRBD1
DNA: TGTGCCAGCTCACCAGCGCGGGACAGGGGATCCACGGTTTCCACAGATACGCAGTATTTT
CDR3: CASSPARDRGSTVSTDTQYF

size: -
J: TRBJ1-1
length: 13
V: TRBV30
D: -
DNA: TGTGCCTGGAGCGTGGGGGGATTGACTGAAGCTTTCTTT
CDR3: CAWSVGGLTEAFF

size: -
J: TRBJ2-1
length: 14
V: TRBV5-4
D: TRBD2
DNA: TGTGCCAGCAGGAGCGGGGGGCCCTACAATGAGCAGTTCTTC
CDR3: CASRSGGPYNEQFF

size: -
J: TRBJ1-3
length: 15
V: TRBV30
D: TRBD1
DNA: TGTGCCTCCGAGAGCAGGGGGCTACCTGGAAACACCATATATTTT
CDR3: CASESRGLPGNTIYF

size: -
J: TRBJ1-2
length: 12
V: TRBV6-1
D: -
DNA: TGTGCCAGCAGTGAAGCGAGCTATGGCTACACCTTC
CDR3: CASSEASYGYTF

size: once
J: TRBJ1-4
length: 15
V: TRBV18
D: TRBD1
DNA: TGTGCCAGCTCACTCGGGACAGGGGTAAATGAAAAACTGTTTTTT
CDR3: CASSLGTGVNEKLFF

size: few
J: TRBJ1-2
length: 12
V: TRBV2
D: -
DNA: TGTGCCAACCGAGGGGGAGACTATGGCTACACCTTC
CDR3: CANRGGDYGYTF

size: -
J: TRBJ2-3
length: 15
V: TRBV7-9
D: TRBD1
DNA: TGTGCCAGCAGCACCCCAGGGGGTCGCACAGATACGCAGTATTTT
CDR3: CASSTPGGRTDTQYF

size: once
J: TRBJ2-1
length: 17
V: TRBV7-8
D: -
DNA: TGTGCCAGCAGCCCCGCCAACACAGCCCGAATTTACAATGAGCAGTTCTTC
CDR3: CASSPANTARIYNEQFF

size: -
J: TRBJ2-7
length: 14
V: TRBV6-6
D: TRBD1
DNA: TGTGCCAGCAACATACAGGGGGCGCGGTACGAGCAGTACTTC
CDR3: CASNIQGARYEQYF

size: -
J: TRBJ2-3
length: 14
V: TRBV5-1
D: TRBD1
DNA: TGCGCCAGCGGACAGGGGGAGTGGACAGATACGCAGTATTTT
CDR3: CASGQGEWTDTQYF

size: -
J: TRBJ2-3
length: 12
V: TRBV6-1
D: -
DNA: TGTGCCAGCAATAGAGCGACAGATACGCAGTATTTT
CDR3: CASNRATDTQYF

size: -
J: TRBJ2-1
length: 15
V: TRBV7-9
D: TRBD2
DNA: TGTGCCAGCAGCTTAGAGGCGGGGGGGCCGTGGGAGCAGTTCTTC
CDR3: CASSLEAGGPWEQFF

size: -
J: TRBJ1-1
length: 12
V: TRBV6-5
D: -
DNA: TGTGCCAGCAGCCGCGACAGGAATAGAGCTTTCTTT
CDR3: CASSRDRNRAFF

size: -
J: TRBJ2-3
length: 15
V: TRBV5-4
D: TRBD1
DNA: TGTGCCAGCAGCTCCCCGGACAGGGGGACAGATACGCAGTATTTT
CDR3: CASSSPDRGTDTQYF

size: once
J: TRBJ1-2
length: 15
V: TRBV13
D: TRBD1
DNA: TGTGCCAGCAGCCCTTCAGGGGGCGCGGGCTATGGCTACACCTTC
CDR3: CASSPSGGAGYGYTF

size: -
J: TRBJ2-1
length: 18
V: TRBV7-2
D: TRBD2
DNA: TGTGCCAGCAGCGAGGTTACTAGACTAGCGGCAGCCTACAATGAGCAGTTCTTC
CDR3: CASSEVTRLAAAYNEQFF

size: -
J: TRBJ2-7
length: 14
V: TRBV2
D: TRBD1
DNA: TGTGCCAGCAGTACGACAGGGACCCCCTACGAGCAGTACTTC
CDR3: CASSTTGTPYEQYF

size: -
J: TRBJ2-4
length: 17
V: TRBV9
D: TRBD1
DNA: TGTGCCAGCAGCGTAGACCCCAGACAGGGGGTGGAAAACATTCAGTACTTC
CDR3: CASSVDPRQGVENIQYF

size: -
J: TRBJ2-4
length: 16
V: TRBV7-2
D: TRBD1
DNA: TGTGCCAGCAGTTTGTTAGGGGGCCTAGCCAAAAACATTCAGTACTTC
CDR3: CASSLLGGLAKNIQYF

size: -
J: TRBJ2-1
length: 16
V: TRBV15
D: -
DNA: TGTGCCACCAGCAGACCCTCAGGGCTCACCTACAATGAGCAGTTCTTC
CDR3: CATSRPSGLTYNEQFF

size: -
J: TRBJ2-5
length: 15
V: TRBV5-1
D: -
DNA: TGCGCCAGCAGCCGGCTGGGAGGATACCAAGAGACCCAGTACTTC
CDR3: CASSRLGGYQETQYF

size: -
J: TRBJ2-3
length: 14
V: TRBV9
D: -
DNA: TGTGCCAGCAGCGTATCCAGAAGCACAGATACGCAGTATTTT
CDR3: CASSVSRSTDTQYF

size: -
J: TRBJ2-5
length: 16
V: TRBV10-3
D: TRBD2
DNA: TGTGCCATCAGTGTCATAGCGGGGGGGCTACGAGAGACCCAGTACTTC
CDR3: CAISVIAGGLRETQYF

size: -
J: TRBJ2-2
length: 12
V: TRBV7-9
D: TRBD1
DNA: TGTGCCAGCAGCATCGGACAGGACGGGCTGTTTTTT
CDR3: CASSIGQDGLFF

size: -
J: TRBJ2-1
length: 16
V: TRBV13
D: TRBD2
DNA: TGTGCCAGCAGCCACAAGCGGGGGGGCCCCTACAATGAGCAGTTCTTC
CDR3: CASSHKRGGPYNEQFF

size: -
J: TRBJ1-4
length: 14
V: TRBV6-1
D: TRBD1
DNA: TGTGCCAGCAGGACAGGGGGCAAGACTGAAAAACTGTTTTTT
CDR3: CASRTGGKTEKLFF

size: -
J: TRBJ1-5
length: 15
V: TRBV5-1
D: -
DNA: TGCGCCAGCAGCTTGGAGACGGGGAGCAATCAGCCCCAGCATTTT
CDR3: CASSLETGSNQPQHF

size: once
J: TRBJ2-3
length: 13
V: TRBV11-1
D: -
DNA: TGTGCCACCGTAGCCCAGCTCACAGATACGCAGTATTTT
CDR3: CATVAQLTDTQYF